This T cell receptor (beta chain) was captured by sequencing in a study of low-dose radiotherapy and immunotherapy resistance in tumors. Across the study: Intravenous cyclophosphamide at 200 mg/m2 preceded radiation and immunotherapy by one day, every two weeks. A dose of 300 mg of oral aspirin was taken by patients daily for four cycles from cycle 1 day 1.

The CDR3 spans 13 residues. With 8 bases clipped from V and 6 bases from J, the junction kept 7 bases outside the gene matches. CDR1 and CDR2 from the germline V gene are SNHLY and FYNNEI. Primers used for first-strand cDNA, a TRAV- and TRBV-specific set, covered both alpha and beta chains. The PCR that amplified TCRs ran for 20 cycles, relying on a constant-region primer and a V-primer adapter. The isolated mRNA underwent amplification through in vitro transcription. Via MiXCR, TCRdb re-called the reads, giving one row per CDR3 protein. The table includes under 95,000 distinct CDR3 sequences, roughly a sixth detected once. In its sample, this clonotype was seen many times. Time point of the sample: before trial treatment. The donors' treatment consisted of nivolumab, ipilimumab, aspirin, low-dose cyclophosphamide and low-dose radiotherapy.

The sequencing used PBMCs, collected before treatment. V usage is TRBV2 and J usage is TRBJ2-7; TRBD1 aligns across 10 bases. This clonotype originated in a male donor with prostate cancer. CDR3 in amino acids: CASHQGQGIEQYF. CDR3 sequence (DNA): TGTGCCAGCCACCAGGGACAGGGGATCGAGCAGTACTTC.